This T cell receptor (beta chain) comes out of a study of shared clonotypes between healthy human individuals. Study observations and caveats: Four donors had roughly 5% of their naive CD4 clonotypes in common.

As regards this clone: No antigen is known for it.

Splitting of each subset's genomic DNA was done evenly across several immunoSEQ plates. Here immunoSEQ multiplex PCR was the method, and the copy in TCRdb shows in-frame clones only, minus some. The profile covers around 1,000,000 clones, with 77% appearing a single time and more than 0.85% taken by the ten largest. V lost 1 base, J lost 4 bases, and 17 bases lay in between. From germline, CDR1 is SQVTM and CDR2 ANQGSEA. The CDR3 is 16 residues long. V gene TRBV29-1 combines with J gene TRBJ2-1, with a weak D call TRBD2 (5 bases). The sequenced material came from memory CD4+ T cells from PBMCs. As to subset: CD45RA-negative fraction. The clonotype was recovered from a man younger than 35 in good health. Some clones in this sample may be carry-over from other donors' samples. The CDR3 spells CSVEGGRSGTYNEQFF. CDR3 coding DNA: TGCAGCGTTGAAGGGGGTCGAAGCGGAACTTACAATGAGCAGTTCTTC.